Listed below are T cell receptor beta chains from one sample, sequenced in a study of blood T cell repertoires in COVID-19. Clones were read by immunoSEQ multiplex PCR, and TCRdb kept only the in-frame ones, dropping some. Here the sample spans some 50,000 clones, around 80% being singletons. Input material: peripheral blood. The receptors here all came from a woman aged 80 or older with acute or convalescent COVID-19. Both conserved end residues are part of each CDR3.

V gene: TRBV29-1; CDR3 protein: CSAQGGTNEKLFF
V gene: TRBV10-3; CDR3 protein: CAISELVAGKVYEQYF
V gene: TRBV19; CDR3 protein: CASSISDRVAETQYF
V gene: TRBV3-1/TRBV3-2; CDR3 protein: CASSPRQGAYGYTF
V gene: TRBV5-4; CDR3 protein: CASSLTFRGAAGYTF
V gene: TRBV20-1; CDR3 protein: CSASVLVYEQFF
V gene: TRBV6-5; CDR3 protein: CASSPQGRAEAFF
V gene: TRBV10-2; CDR3 protein: CASSLQGSNYGYTF
V gene: TRBV2; CDR3 protein: CASSIIQPLHF
V gene: TRBV5-1; CDR3 protein: CASRKEGTPIYNEQFF
V gene: TRBV14; CDR3 protein: CASSTPGSDTQYF
V gene: TRBV6-1; CDR3 protein: CASSEGRLETQYF
V gene: TRBV19; CDR3 protein: CASRSGPASYNEQFF
V gene: TRBV7-9; CDR3 protein: CASSLAAGGIETQYF
V gene: TRBV7-9; CDR3 protein: CASSIRTSGDNEQFF
V gene: TRBV10-3; CDR3 protein: CAISPGQTGETQYF
V gene: TRBV2; CDR3 protein: CASGTIEQFF
V gene: TRBV6-1; CDR3 protein: CASSEGQGPQETQYF
V gene: TRBV21-1; CDR3 protein: CASSPAQRPRRFHYEQYF
V gene: TRBV7-8; CDR3 protein: CASSRDGTRYNEQFF
V gene: TRBV5-1; CDR3 protein: CASRHWPSSGSVGELFF
V gene: TRBV12-3/TRBV12-4; CDR3 protein: CASSLSQNTEAFF
V gene: TRBV27; CDR3 protein: CASSRVGSLAKNIQYF
V gene: TRBV7-9; CDR3 protein: CASSLMGFYEQYF
V gene: TRBV6-1; CDR3 protein: CASSEAGQQNQPQHF
V gene: TRBV2; CDR3 protein: CASTTDKRATF
V gene: TRBV6-8; CDR3 protein: CASSSAASYNSPLHF
V gene: TRBV27; CDR3 protein: CASSGTGQFGYTF
V gene: TRBV19; CDR3 protein: CASSPTGASDEQFF
V gene: TRBV18; CDR3 protein: CASSPEGGGETQYF
V gene: TRBV7-8; CDR3 protein: CASGPGGDEQYF
V gene: TRBV23-1; CDR3 protein: CASSPCTGQGKNEQFF
V gene: TRBV11-1; CDR3 protein: CASSLGSFYEQYF
V gene: TRBV29-1; CDR3 protein: CSAAGLSYEQYF
V gene: TRBV28; CDR3 protein: CATRSRDRAGANVLTF
V gene: TRBV27; CDR3 protein: CASSFPGGKTQYF
V gene: TRBV3-1/TRBV3-2; CDR3 protein: CASSQEARGGELFF
V gene: TRBV19; CDR3 protein: CASGGQKNIYNEQFF
V gene: TRBV27; CDR3 protein: CASNPLAGSTDTQYF
V gene: TRBV4-2; CDR3 protein: CASSHGTSGDTDTQYF
V gene: TRBV9; CDR3 protein: CASSTKTGTMGYTF
V gene: TRBV5-1; CDR3 protein: CASSSGSLAVGGETQYF
V gene: TRBV7-9; CDR3 protein: CASSYGTSDNEQFF
V gene: TRBV2; CDR3 protein: CASHRASNSPLHF
V gene: TRBV4-1; CDR3 protein: CASSQPNTGEAFF
V gene: TRBV12-3/TRBV12-4; CDR3 protein: CASSLDLEGQFF
V gene: TRBV11-2; CDR3 protein: CASSLDYEQFF
V gene: TRBV6-2/TRBV6-3; CDR3 protein: CASSYSGQFYEQYF
V gene: TRBV11-2; CDR3 protein: CASSPSGNEQFF